These 19 T cell receptor beta chains were all obtained from the same sample, sequenced in a study of CD8 T cells in ankylosing spondylitis. These receptors have no known antigen. TCRdb redid the calling of the 5' RACE reads with MiXCR, one entry per CDR3 protein. The repertoire holds around 440,000 distinct CDR3 sequences, with roughly a sixth as singletons. Findings and limits, study-wide: A TCR beta motif of several highly homologous variants seemed to mark ankylosing spondylitis blood.

Material: blood, either unsorted or a sorted T cell fraction (not recorded which). The receptor set was obtained from a male donor with ankylosing spondylitis.

The V call is TRBV6-6, the J call TRBJ1-1; 11 bases agree with TRBD1. The J segment lost 11 bases and the V segment lost 11 bases, leaving 7 bases of the junction unmatched. The length of the CDR3 is 11 residues. The germline V gene has CDR1 MNHNY and CDR2 SVGAGI (reference sequence). CDR3 residues: CAAGGDRGAFF. DNA of the CDR3: TGTGCCGCGGGTGGGGACAGGGGGGCTTTCTTT.

V and J are TRBV20-1 and TRBJ1-1, with D possibly being TRBD1 (5 bases). The length of the CDR3 is 14 residues. With 0 bases removed from V and 2 bases from J, the gap between germline ends came to 10 bases. CDR1 and CDR2 from the germline V gene are DFQATT and SNEGSKA (reference sequence). CDR3 in amino acids: CSAREAGINTEAFF. The CDR3 nucleotides are TGCAGTGCTAGAGAGGCAGGGATCAACACTGAAGCTTTCTTT.

This clonotype was observed at least ten times. The chain couples TRBV5-1 to TRBJ2-7, with 12 bases aligning to TRBD2. Germline CDR1 is SGHRS and CDR2 is YFSETQ. This CDR3 contains 17 residues. With 0 bases clipped from V and 0 bases from J, the junction kept 4 bases outside the gene matches. The CDR3 DNA follows: TGCGCCAGCAGCTTGGGACTAGCGGGAGACGGCTCCTACGAGCAGTACTTC. Encoded protein: CASSLGLAGDGSYEQYF.

CDR3 protein: CSAQREFDSYNEQFF. The CDR3, as DNA: TGCAGTGCTCAGCGGGAGTTTGACTCCTACAATGAGCAGTTCTTC. V gene TRBV20-1 combines with J gene TRBJ2-1; 8 bases map to TRBD2. CDR3 length equals 15 residues. V lost 5 bases, J lost 0 bases, and 6 bases stayed unmatched. The germline V gene encodes CDR1 DFQATT and CDR2 SNEGSKA (reference sequence).

This clonotype was observed a handful of times. The chain joins TRBV5-1 to TRBJ1-1; tentative D call: TRBD1 (6 bases). This CDR3 is 15 amino acids long. V lost 1 base to trimming and J lost 1 base, with 11 bases between them. Germline CDR1 is SGHRS and CDR2 is YFSETQ. This CDR3 is CASSLPLGANTEAFF. The CDR3 DNA reads as TGCGCCAGCAGCTTGCCTCTGGGGGCGAACACTGAAGCTTTCTTT.

There are many counts of this clonotype. This chain connects TRBV29-1 to TRBJ1-2; D gene unclear. This CDR3 region has 16 residues. V was clipped by 0 bases and J by 3 bases, with 17 bases between them. Germline V gene lookup returns CDR1 SQVTM and CDR2 ANQGSEA. The CDR3 region has the DNA TGCAGCGTTGAAGATCCCCCCGGAACAAGTGACTATGGCTACACCTTC. This sequence encodes CSVEDPPGTSDYGYTF.

This clonotype has ten or more counts. V and J are TRBV3-1 and TRBJ2-1; the D is unclear. The V gene lost 6 bases and the J gene lost 4 bases, with 13 bases spanning the gap. The CDR3 consists of 14 residues. Germline CDR1 and CDR2: LGHDT and YNNKEL (reference sequence). CDR3 DNA: TGTGCCAGCAGACAGCCACCACCTTACAATGAGCAGTTCTTC. This gives the protein CASRQPPPYNEQFF.

The gene calls are TRBV2 and TRBJ1-1; perhaps TRBD1 as D (5 bases). This CDR3 is built from 15 residues. Trimming pared 0 bases from V and 3 bases from J, leaving 11 bases between. Germline V gives CDR1 SNHLY, CDR2 FYNNEI. CDR3 protein: CASSEATRGDTEAFF. CDR3 nucleotide sequence: TGTGCCAGCAGTGAAGCTACCAGAGGGGACACTGAAGCTTTCTTT.

The chain joins TRBV20-1 to TRBJ1-1, with 12 bases matching TRBD1. Germline-derived CDR1 and CDR2 are DFQATT and SNEGSKA (reference sequence). J was trimmed by 4 bases and V by 0 bases; bases with no gene match: 12. This CDR3 is 18 amino acids long. The DNA for the CDR3 is TGCAGTGCTAGAGACAACACACGGGACAGGGGGCGAGTCACTGAAGCTTTCTTT. This translates into CSARDNTRDRGRVTEAFF.

Concerning this clonotype: This clone may be a read error of a much larger clone one base away. The chain uses TRBV29-1 and TRBJ2-2; D is undetermined. V lost 7 bases and J lost 1, with 13 bases in between. In germline, CDR1 is SQVTM, CDR2 ANQGSEA. The CDR3 covers 14 residues. In DNA, the CDR3 is TGCAGCGCCGAGGTACAACAGAACACCGGGGAGCTGTTTTTT. It is translated as CSAEVQQNTGELFF.

The CDR3 protein is CASSTLAGPETQYF. The CDR3 bases are TGTGCCAGCAGCACGCTAGCAGGTCCAGAGACCCAGTACTTC. J is TRBJ2-5 and V is TRBV9, with D maybe TRBD2 (5 bases). V lost 4 bases, J lost 4 bases, and 14 bases lay in between. Looked up from germline, CDR1 is SGDLS and CDR2 is YYNGEE. The CDR3 totals 14 residues. Together with reference TRBV9 and TRBJ2-5, the CDR3 gives the full variable domain: DSGVTQTPKHLITATGQRVTLRCSPRSGDLSVYWYQQSLDQGLQFLIQYYNGEERAKGNILERFSAQQFPDLHSELNLSSLELGDSALYFCASSTLAGPETQYFGPGTRLLVL.

The chain recombines TRBV7-2 with TRBJ2-2; 8 nucleotides agree with TRBD2. Germline-derived CDR1 and CDR2 are SGHTA and FQGNSA. Germline trimming cut 2 bases from V and 7 bases from J; bases unmatched to any gene: 9. The CDR3 sequence is 16 residues long. The CDR3 region has the DNA TGTGCCAGCAGCTTATCGCCAGCGGGAGCGTACGGGGAGCTGTTTTTT. It encodes CASSLSPAGAYGELFF.

This clonotype was detected only a few times. This chain uses TRBV6-5 with TRBJ2-1; TRBD2 matches 7 bases. Germline V gene data show CDR1 as MNHEY and CDR2 as SVGAGI. Trimming took 0 bases from V and 0 from J; bases not matched to a gene: 5. CDR3 size: 17 residues. The DNA for the CDR3 is TGTGCCAGCAGTTACTCGTCGGGCGGGAGCTCCTACAATGAGCAGTTCTTC. Protein sequence: CASSYSSGGSSYNEQFF.

Only a few counts were recorded for this clonotype. The V call is TRBV4-1, the J call TRBJ1-6, with D tentatively TRBD1 (5 bases). Germline V gives CDR1 MGHRA, CDR2 YSYEKL. With 0 bases removed from V and 0 bases from J, the gap between germline ends came to 9 bases. The CDR3 spans 17 residues. The chain's CDR3 is CASSQDSGSSYNSPLHF. DNA of the CDR3: TGCGCCAGCAGCCAAGATTCAGGGAGCTCCTATAATTCACCCCTCCACTTT.

The chain carries TRBV5-4 and TRBJ2-3; D gene uncertain. The germline V gene has CDR1 SGHNT and CDR2 YYREEE (reference sequence). Trimming took off 1 base at V and 6 bases at J, with 12 bases between the two ends. The CDR3 spans 14 residues. The CDR3 protein is CASSLLGSRDTQYF. The CDR3 nucleotides read TGTGCCAGCAGCTTGCTGGGAAGCCGGGATACGCAGTATTTT.

This clonotype turned up a few times. The V gene is TRBV3-1, the J gene TRBJ2-6; D possibly corresponds to TRBD1 (6 bases). V was pared by 1 base and J by 1 base, with 11 bases between. Germline V gene sequence: CDR1 LGHDT, CDR2 YNNKEL (reference sequence). The CDR3 is 17 amino acids. The CDR3, as DNA: TGTGCCAGCAGCCAAGGGGACACCAGTTCTGGGGCCAACGTCCTGACTTTC. The encoded protein is CASSQGDTSSGANVLTF.

The chain couples TRBV27 to TRBJ2-7, with 7 bases fitting TRBD2. The CDR3 totals 14 residues. J was trimmed by 6 bases and V by 5 bases; bases with no gene match: 10. Looked up from germline, CDR1 is MNHEY and CDR2 is SMNVEV (reference sequence). CDR3 DNA: TGTGCCAGCAGTAAATGGACTAGGGAAGGCGAGCAGTACTTC. Translating gives CASSKWTREGEQYF.

This clonotype was picked up a small number of times. This chain connects TRBV6-2 or TRBV6-3 to TRBJ2-3; D may be TRBD2 (6 bases). The CDR3 runs to 13 residues. Germline V lookup: CDR1 MNHEY, CDR2 SVGEGT. The ends were cut back, 6 bases at V and 6 bases at J, with 13 bases in the middle. The CDR3 region is CASRPHSGDTQYF. CDR3 in DNA: TGTGCCAGCAGGCCGCATAGCGGTGATACGCAGTATTTT.

The chain joins TRBV2 to TRBJ2-7; TRBD2 matches 12 bases. Germline V gene sequence: CDR1 SNHLY, CDR2 FYNNEI. This CDR3 is 17 amino acids long. Germline trimming cut 3 bases from V and 3 bases from J; bases unmatched to any gene: 9. CDR3 region: CASSDVGRLAGVYEQYF. CDR3 nucleotides: TGTGCCAGCAGTGACGTGGGGAGACTAGCGGGAGTCTACGAGCAGTACTTC. The full variable domain, its missing parts supplied by reference TRBV2 and TRBJ2-7, is EPEVTQTPSHQVTQMGQEVILRCVPISNHLYFYWYRQILGQKVEFLVSFYNNEISEKSEIFDDQFSVERPDGSNFTLKIRSTKLEDSAMYFCASSDVGRLAGVYEQYFGPGTRLTVT.